This entry concerns a single T cell receptor beta chain. No antigen is known for it. The source of the sample is a study of shared clonotypes between healthy human individuals. Study outcomes and limitations: Shared across several donors were around 5% of the naive CD4 clonotypes. Naive subsets generally had larger estimated richness than memory subsets. Inspection by rarefaction showed sorted-subset sequencing to be incomplete despite large depth.

Naive CD8 cells were CD45RO-negative, positively selected for CCR7, excluding terminally differentiated effector memory CD45RA+ cells. Profiled with immunoSEQ multiplex PCR; TCRdb holds only in-frame clones, not every one. Here the sample spans about 2.1 million clones, roughly 93% being singletons. Between the trimmed V and J ends, which lost 4 bases and 7 bases, there was a span of 13 bases. This CDR3 is built from 13 residues. Germline V gene data show CDR1 as MNHEY and CDR2 as SVGAGI. The receptor was isolated from a man aged 18-30 years in good health. Some clones in this sample may be carry-over from other donors' samples. J is TRBJ1-2 and V is TRBV6-5; D might be TRBD1 (5 bases). Sequencing was done on a sample of naive CD8+ T cells from PBMCs. CDR3 loop: CASSSGGGSGYTF. The DNA for the CDR3 is TGTGCCAGCAGTTCAGGTGGGGGGTCTGGCTACACCTTC.